The present TCR beta chain was sequenced within a study of blood T cell repertoires in COVID-19. Study-wide context: Material from acute and convalescent COVID-19 was sourced from the United States, Italy and Spain. PBMCs, B-cell-depleted T cells, or T cells provided the cDNA or gDNA that made up the material.

The CDR3 extends over 16 amino acids. The V gene's germline CDR1 is MDHEN and CDR2 SYDVKM. V lost 6 bases and J lost 8; bases outside the gene matches: 16. Original data processing: Scientists estimated how many nucleated cells there were by amplifying reference gene primers. Produced via immunoSEQ multiplex PCR; TCRdb's table is partial and in-frame only. V, J and clone size derive from that table, while D and trimming were established from the DNA sequence. The sample has roughly 140,000 clones; 65% to 85% are singletons. Sequenced material: peripheral blood. The receptor's source is a man over 45 with active or convalescent COVID-19. The chain links TRBV28 to TRBJ2-1, with 7 bases identical to TRBD2. The CDR3 sequence is CASRFTQFGRGHEQFF. CDR3 DNA: TGTGCCAGCAGGTTCACCCAGTTTGGGAGGGGCCATGAGCAGTTCTTC.